This is a list of T cell receptor beta chains from one sample in a study of response to subunit inactivated influenza vaccine. Each CDR3 protein gets one entry after TCRdb re-called the RT-PCR reads with MiXCR. The sample holds under 750,000 distinct CDR3 sequences, over 9.5% seen once. The sample here was PBMCs from blood, taken on the day of vaccination. These receptors all come from a man aged 50 to 59 who received an inactivated influenza vaccine. Each CDR3 is given with its conserved first and last residue.

TRBV6-2/TRBV6-3,TRBJ2-5,CASSYVRTSGRPQETQYF
TRBV7-2,TRBJ2-1,CASSIQGNEQFF
TRBV11-2,TRBJ2-7,CASSWTGTEYEQYF
TRBV5-1,TRBJ1-3,CASSLVGAGNTIYF
TRBV20-1,TRBJ2-5,CSASRQGVEETQYF
TRBV19,TRBJ2-3,CASSIGPGLAGSDTQYF
TRBV5-6,TRBJ2-1,CASSLEGGISSSYNEQFF
TRBV24-1,TRBJ2-3,CATSAKLAGSTDTQYF
TRBV23-1,TRBJ2-2,CASSQWPGQGAGELFF
TRBV30,TRBJ1-5,CAWSGTGNQPQHF
TRBV6-1,TRBJ2-1,CASSGEGSYNEQFF
TRBV5-1,TRBJ2-1,CASSLARQYNEQFF
TRBV3-1,TRBJ2-3,CASSQEGTSGRDTQYF
TRBV7-2,TRBJ2-5,CASSLGGRVPETQYF
TRBV4-3,TRBJ2-1,CASSQDSGGRAYNEQFF